The entry below describes one T cell receptor (beta chain). Its cognate antigen is unknown. Other nucleotide sequences from this sample produce the same CDR3. This entry is derived from a study of cytomegalovirus exposure and HLA in healthy donors. With 60 Vbeta and 13 Jbeta primers, the PCR was carried out. TCRdb keeps only in-frame clones here, not all; method: immunoSEQ multiplex PCR. The repertoire table contains some 51,000 clones. Study-level results: Some V segments, including TRBV6-2 and TRBV6-3, were excluded as indistinguishable. TCR beta V- and J-gene trimming, according to a later analysis, was linked to a missense DCLRE1C variant.

Trimming took off 0 bases at V and 3 bases at J, with 7 bases between the two ends. The CDR3 length is 13 residues. The germline V gene encodes CDR1 SGHDT and CDR2 YYEEEE. This chain connects TRBV5-6 to TRBJ2-7; D call uncertain. The material sequenced was PBMCs. This receptor was identified in a man aged 40-49 years in good health and CMV-seropositive. Written as DNA, the CDR3 is TGTGCCAGCAGCTTGGGGAGTGACTACGAGCAGTACTTC. Encoded protein: CASSLGSDYEQYF.